A single sample gave rise to the 18 T cell receptor beta chains below, sequenced in a study of PD-1 blockade in classical Hodgkin lymphoma. Method: immunoSEQ multiplex PCR; TCRdb's copy keeps in-frame clones and lacks some. Of about 32,000 clones listed, 88% were seen once; the top ten hold over 1%. Time point given: newly diagnosed, previously untreated cHL patient sample. With magnetic negative selection, CD4+ T cells were purified from PBMCs that had been thawed. What was sequenced was CD4+ T cells from blood. The source is a human donor with classical Hodgkin lymphoma.

The rearrangement joins TRBV7-3 to TRBJ1-1; no definite D call. The germline gives CDR1 SGHTA, CDR2 FQGTGA. The CDR3 is 13 residues long. V gave up 3 bases and J gave up 1 base, with 6 bases separating them. CDR3 region: CASSFNTNTEAFF. Here the CDR3 DNA reads TGTGCCAGCAGCTTCAACACGAACACTGAAGCTTTCTTT.

The rearrangement links TRBV6-6 to TRBJ1-5; 10 nucleotides agree with TRBD1. The CDR3 is 13 amino acids. The germline V gene has CDR1 MNHNY and CDR2 SVGAGI (reference sequence). Germline trimming cut 5 bases from V and 7 bases from J; bases unmatched to any gene: 2. CDR3 amino acids: CASSRDRGQPQHF. CDR3 nucleotides: TGTGCCAGCAGTCGGGACAGGGGCCAGCCCCAGCATTTT.

The chain combines TRBV29-1 with TRBJ2-1, with D perhaps TRBD2 (6 bases). The CDR3 runs to 12 residues. The V gene's germline CDR1 is SQVTM and CDR2 ANQGSEA. Trimming removed 6 bases at V and 6 bases at J, with 12 bases between. The CDR3 DNA is TGCAGCGTCGGCCAGCGGGTCAATGAGCAGTTCTTC. Its translation: CSVGQRVNEQFF.

This clone appeared a single time. CDR3 nucleotide sequence: TGTGCCAGTAGTGTCGGGACACATAACTATGGCTACACCTTC. Translation gives CASSVGTHNYGYTF. The chain couples TRBV19 to TRBJ1-2; TRBD1 might be the D (6 bases). CDR1 is LNHDA, CDR2 SQIVND, per germline (reference sequence). Between the trimmed V and J ends, which lost 5 bases and 1 base, there was a span of 11 bases. The CDR3 extends over 14 amino acids.

The chain couples TRBV5-1 to TRBJ2-1, with 11 bases matching TRBD1. The length of the CDR3 is 18 residues. V trimming: 4 bases; J trimming: 8 bases; junction bases outside the gene matches: 17. The germline V gene has CDR1 SGHRS and CDR2 YFSETQ. CDR3: CASSNGLLRDRGVDEQFF. The DNA of the CDR3 is TGCGCCAGCAGCAACGGGTTACTCCGGGACAGGGGGGTGGATGAGCAGTTCTTC.

The chain carries TRBV7-9 and TRBJ2-1; a possible D gene is TRBD1 (6 bases). CDR1 and CDR2 (germline): SEHNR, FQNEAQ (reference sequence). Trimming shortened V by 7 bases and J by 2 bases, and 15 bases separated the two germline ends. The CDR3 is 15 amino acids. CDR3 in DNA: TGTGCCAGCACCGCTAGACAGGTTCCCTACAATGAGCAGTTCTTC. Translated: CASTARQVPYNEQFF.

The chain employs TRBV5-8 and TRBJ1-5; D remains unclear. Germline CDR1 and CDR2: SGHTS and YDEGEE. The germline V and J ends were trimmed by 3 bases and 3 bases, with 10 bases remaining between them. The CDR3 runs to 14 residues. CDR3 coding DNA: TGTGCCAGCAGCTGGCACGGATTCAATCAGCCCCAGCATTTT. Translated, it gives CASSWHGFNQPQHF. The full variable domain, its missing parts supplied by reference TRBV5-8 and TRBJ1-5, is EAGVTQSPTHLIKTRGQQATLRCSPISGHTSVYWYQQALGLGLQFLLWYDEGEERNRGNFPPRFSGRQFPNYSSELNVNALELEDSALYLCASSWHGFNQPQHFGDGTRLSIL.

The chain combines TRBV27 with TRBJ1-3, with D unclear. The germline gives CDR1 MNHEY, CDR2 SMNVEV (reference sequence). The V end lost 4 bases, the J end lost 0 bases, and 7 bases lay between the germline ends. The CDR3 contains 14 residues. The CDR3 here is CASSYKSSGNTIYF. Written as DNA, the CDR3 is TGTGCCAGCAGTTATAAGAGCTCTGGAAACACCATATATTTT.

In DNA form, the CDR3 reads TGTGCCAGCACGGAGGACTATGGCTACACCTTC. It is translated as CASTEDYGYTF. The chain uses TRBV2 and TRBJ1-2; no reliable D call. The ends were cut back, 7 bases at V and 3 bases at J, with 6 bases in the middle. This CDR3 is built from 11 residues. From germline, CDR1 is SNHLY and CDR2 FYNNEI.

The chain is built from TRBV11-3 and TRBJ1-4, with a weak D call TRBD1 (6 bases). The germline V and J ends were trimmed by 3 bases and 8 bases, with 10 bases remaining between them. The CDR3 extends over 13 amino acids. CDR1 SGHNT and CDR2 YENEEA come from the germline V gene. The CDR3 reads CASSLGGPEKLFF. CDR3 nucleotide sequence: TGTGCCAGCAGCTTGGGGGGGCCCGAAAAACTGTTTTTT.

This chain uses TRBV5-1 with TRBJ1-1; D perhaps matches TRBD1 (5 bases). Trimming cost V 0 bases and J 6 bases, with 18 bases left between them. Germline V gene lookup returns CDR1 SGHRS and CDR2 YFSETQ. CDR3 length equals 16 residues. The CDR3 DNA reads as TGCGCCAGCAGCTTGGGGTCAGGGCGGTCATCCGCTGAAGCTTTCTTT. Translation gives CASSLGSGRSSAEAFF.

As DNA, the CDR3 is TGTGCCATCAGTGAGTCGACAGTCGGAGGCTATCAGCCCCAGCATTTT. It specifies CAISESTVGGYQPQHF. This sequence joins TRBV10-3 and TRBJ1-5; a weak D match, TRBD1 (5 bases). The germline gives CDR1 ENHRY, CDR2 SYGVKD. V was shortened by 0 bases and J by 5 bases, with 14 bases between the two germline ends. This CDR3 has 16 residues.

This clone appeared once. This sequence joins TRBV6-5 and TRBJ1-1, with 8 bases aligning to TRBD1. Germline loops: CDR1 MNHEY, CDR2 SVGAGI. V shed 5 bases and J 7 bases; nucleotides not matched to a gene: 12. This CDR3 is built from 15 residues. CDR3 region: CASSGWGRGLGEAFF. CDR3 DNA: TGTGCCAGCAGTGGCTGGGGCAGGGGGCTGGGTGAAGCTTTCTTT.

This clone occurred a few times. CDR3 DNA: TGCGCCAGCAGCCAAGTAGACATGGGGCTAGCGGGACACAATGAGCAGTTCTTC. This encodes CASSQVDMGLAGHNEQFF. The chain has TRBV4-1 and TRBJ2-1; 9 bases match TRBD2. The CDR3 covers 18 residues. Germline V gene sequence: CDR1 MGHRA, CDR2 YSYEKL. V was clipped by 1 base and J by 5 bases; unmatched bases: 12.

The CDR3 bases are TGCGCCAGCAGCTCGGGACTAGCGGGGCCCACAGATACGCAGTATTTT. The encoded protein is CASSSGLAGPTDTQYF. The chain is built from TRBV5-1 and TRBJ2-3, with 13 nucleotides matching TRBD2. The CDR3 sequence is 16 residues long. Germline CDR1 SGHRS, CDR2 YFSETQ. Germline trimming cut 3 bases from V and 2 bases from J; bases unmatched to any gene: 3.

This chain uses TRBV4-1 with TRBJ1-2; D remains ambiguous. CDR1 is MGHRA and CDR2 is YSYEKL in the germline V gene. Deletions cut 4 bases from V and 4 bases from J, with 10 bases between. The CDR3 is 13 residues long. CDR3 sequence: CASSPLGFYGYTF. The CDR3 DNA is TGCGCCAGCAGCCCCTTGGGGTTCTATGGCTACACCTTC.

The V and J genes are TRBV18 and TRBJ1-5; tentative D call: TRBD1 (6 bases). Trimming cost V 3 bases and J 5 bases, with 8 bases left between them. Germline V lookup: CDR1 KGHSH, CDR2 LQKENI. There are 13 residues in the CDR3. CDR3 in DNA: TGTGCCAGCTCACCCTCAGGGGATCAGCCCCAGCATTTT. Translating it yields CASSPSGDQPQHF.

This clone was recorded once. The chain recombines TRBV4-1 with TRBJ2-5; TRBD1 aligns across 7 bases. The germline gives CDR1 MGHRA, CDR2 YSYEKL. The V segment lost 2 bases and the J segment 5 bases; nucleotides outside the gene matches: 5. The CDR3 runs 14 residues. CDR3 nucleotide sequence: TGCGCCAGCAGCCAATGGGACAGTCGGGAGACCCAGTACTTC. This encodes CASSQWDSRETQYF.